This T cell receptor beta chain was sequenced during a study of CXCR3-negative and CXCR3-positive naive CD8 T cells. Study results and caveats: Memory cells differed in TRBV-TRBJ usage, but naive CXCR3-negative and CXCR3-positive cells had similar usage. Sequencing showed both naive subsets with comparably high diversity, and memory CD8+ cells much lower. A higher hydrophobicity marked the TRB CDR3s of CXCR3-positive naive cells versus CXCR3-negative naive cells.

On this clonotype itself: The target antigen is unknown.

This CDR3 comprises 16 residues. From germline, CDR1 is SGDLS and CDR2 YYNGEE. Triplicate sorts, 250,000 to 350,000 cells apiece, were made for each CD8+ T cell subset. Via 5' RACE with UMI labels, TRB cDNA libraries were prepared. TCRdb re-called the 5' RACE reads and catalogs CDR3 proteins one per entry, DNA excluded. The sample totals about 140,000 distinct CDR3 sequences; its top ten clones hold around 0.41%. This receptor was identified in a human donor in good health. Some clones in this sample may be carry-over from other donors' samples. The rearrangement links TRBV9 to TRBJ2-7; TCRdb's D call of TRBD2 is untestable without DNA. Sequenced: naive CXCR3+ CD8+ T cells from blood. Indicated subset: CD45RO-CCR7+CD27+CD95- naive CD8+ T cells expressing CXCR3 (TNR3+). CDR3: CASSVSPRTTSYEQYF.